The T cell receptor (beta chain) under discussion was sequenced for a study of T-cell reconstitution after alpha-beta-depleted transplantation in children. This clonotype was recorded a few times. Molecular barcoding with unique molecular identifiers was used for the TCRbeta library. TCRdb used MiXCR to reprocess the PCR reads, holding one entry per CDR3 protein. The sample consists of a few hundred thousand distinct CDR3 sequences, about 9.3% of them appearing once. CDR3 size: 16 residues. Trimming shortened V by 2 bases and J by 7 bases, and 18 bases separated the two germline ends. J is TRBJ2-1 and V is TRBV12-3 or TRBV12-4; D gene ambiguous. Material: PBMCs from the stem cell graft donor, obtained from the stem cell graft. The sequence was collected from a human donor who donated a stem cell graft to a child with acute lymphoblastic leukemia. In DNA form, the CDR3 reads TGTGCCAGCAGTTTAATCTGGACCCTGGGTGGTAATGAGCAGTTCTTC. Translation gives CASSLIWTLGGNEQFF.